Shown below are 32 T cell receptor beta chains from a single sample sequenced in a study of cytomegalovirus exposure and HLA in healthy donors. Clones were sequenced by immunoSEQ multiplex PCR, and TCRdb holds only the in-frame ones, with some missing. This table has 120,000 or so clones, about 87% appearing once. Source material: PBMCs. All receptors come from a young woman in good health and CMV-seronegative.

CDR3 DNA: TGTGCCAGCTCACCACCTGGATCGGGGGACTACGAGCAGTACTTC. It specifies CASSPPGSGDYEQYF. V is TRBV18 and J is TRBJ2-7; tentatively, D is TRBD2 (6 bases). Per germline, CDR1 KGHSH and CDR2 LQKENI. V lost 0 bases and J 3 bases, leaving 12 bases between the germline ends. This CDR3 is built from 15 residues.

V and J are TRBV2 and TRBJ1-1; D call uncertain. This CDR3 spans 11 amino acids. V was clipped by 3 bases and J by 10 bases, with 9 bases between them. Germline CDR1 SNHLY, CDR2 FYNNEI. CDR3 in amino acids: CASSDRRAAFF. The CDR3 DNA reads TGTGCCAGCAGTGACAGGAGGGCAGCTTTCTTT.

V gene TRBV7-9 combines with J gene TRBJ2-7, with D possibly TRBD1 on 6 matching bases. V was pared by 0 bases and J by 5 bases, with 14 bases between. This CDR3 spans 15 amino acids. The germline CDR1 and CDR2 sequences are SEHNR and FQNEAQ (reference sequence). Here the CDR3 DNA reads TGTGCCAGCAGCTTAGCGGGGGCAGGGCCCCACGAGCAGTACTTC. This sequence encodes CASSLAGAGPHEQYF.

J is TRBJ2-2 and V is TRBV19; a weak D match, TRBD2 (6 bases). V lost 7 bases and J lost 6, with 12 bases in between. CDR3 length equals 13 residues. Germline V gene data show CDR1 as LNHDA and CDR2 as SQIVND (reference sequence). Here the CDR3 DNA reads TGTGCCAGTATGGTGAGGGAGGCCGGGGAGCTGTTTTTT. Amino acid sequence: CASMVREAGELFF. Variable domain in full (rest from reference TRBV19 and TRBJ2-2): DGGITQSPKYLFRKEGQNVTLSCEQNLNHDAMYWYRQDPGQGLRLIYYSQIVNDFQKGDIAEGYSVSREKKESFPLTVTSAQKNPTAFYLCASMVREAGELFFGEGSRLTVL.

The DNA for the CDR3 is TGTGCCAGCAGCCAAGGACAGGGGAACTATGGCTACACCTTC. It is translated as CASSQGQGNYGYTF. The J gene is TRBJ1-2, the V gene TRBV2, with 9 positions matching TRBD1. The ends lost 6 bases at V and 2 bases at J; junction bases unmatched: 4. This CDR3 has 14 amino acids. Germline loops: CDR1 SNHLY, CDR2 FYNNEI.

The rearrangement joins TRBV30 to TRBJ1-5, with TRBD1 matching over 9 bases. With 4 bases clipped from V and 2 bases from J, the junction kept 12 bases outside the gene matches. CDR1 is GTSNPN and CDR2 is SVGIG in the germline V gene (reference sequence). The length of the CDR3 is 17 residues. The DNA for the CDR3 is TGTGCCTGGACGACCGGGGGACGGGACAGGGGCAATCAGCCCCAGCATTTT. Residues: CAWTTGGRDRGNQPQHF.

The chain employs TRBV30 and TRBJ2-5; perhaps TRBD2 as D (5 bases). Germline V CDR1 and CDR2: GTSNPN, SVGIG (reference sequence). The V end was cut by 0 bases, the J end by 5 bases, with 10 bases between. CDR3 length: 13 residues. CDR3 protein: CAWSVRRTETQYF. The CDR3 bases are TGTGCCTGGAGTGTACGGAGGACGGAGACCCAGTACTTC.

This chain links TRBV5-6 with TRBJ2-7, with 7 bases fitting TRBD2. This CDR3 has 15 amino acids. The V and J ends lost 4 bases and 6 bases, in that order; junction bases with no gene match: 13. In germline, CDR1 is SGHDT, CDR2 YYEEEE. The CDR3 here is CASSPIQAGSIEQYF. DNA of the CDR3: TGTGCCAGCAGCCCAATCCAAGCGGGAAGCATCGAGCAGTACTTC.

The chain combines TRBV9 with TRBJ1-1; 10 nucleotides agree with TRBD1. Losses at the gene ends were 3 bases for V and 5 bases for J; bases not matched to a gene: 10. The CDR3 totals 16 residues. The germline gives CDR1 SGDLS, CDR2 YYNGEE. CDR3 coding DNA: TGTGCCAGCAGCGCGGGGACAGGGGCGTCGAGGACTGAAGCTTTCTTT. Residues: CASSAGTGASRTEAFF.

This chain connects TRBV5-1 to TRBJ2-1; 7 positions agree with TRBD2. CDR3 size: 17 residues. Looked up from germline, CDR1 is SGHRS and CDR2 is YFSETQ. V was pared by 4 bases and J by 0 bases, with 10 bases of the junction left unmatched. CDR3 in DNA: TGCGCCAGCAGCCGTGCCGGGGGGACCGGCTCCTACAATGAGCAGTTCTTC. Translating it yields CASSRAGGTGSYNEQFF.

CDR3: CAWEGGTEAFF. DNA for the CDR3: TGTGCCTGGGAGGGGGGGACTGAAGCTTTCTTT. The rearrangement joins TRBV30 to TRBJ1-1; a weak D match, TRBD1 (6 bases). V was pared by 5 bases and J by 5 bases, with 9 bases between. The CDR3 runs 11 residues. In germline, CDR1 is GTSNPN, CDR2 SVGIG (reference sequence).

The chain carries TRBV5-1 and TRBJ2-5, with a weak D call TRBD2 (7 bases). The CDR3 consists of 14 residues. Germline-derived CDR1 and CDR2 are SGHRS and YFSETQ. Trimming took 4 bases from V and 5 from J, leaving 15 bases between them. The CDR3 sequence is CASSVGGASETQYF. CDR3 DNA sequence: TGCGCCAGCAGCGTAGGGGGGGCCTCGGAGACCCAGTACTTC.

This chain joins TRBV5-1 and TRBJ2-1; D is ambiguous. CDR3 length: 15 residues. Germline values: CDR1 SGHRS, CDR2 YFSETQ. V dropped 6 bases and J dropped 2 bases, with 15 bases sitting between them. This CDR3 is CASTAQTLAYNEQFF. In nucleotides, the CDR3 is TGCGCCAGCACTGCACAGACCCTCGCCTACAATGAGCAGTTCTTC.

V and J are TRBV7-8 and TRBJ2-5, with D maybe TRBD1 (5 bases). CDR3 length equals 14 residues. The ends were cut back, 5 bases at V and 5 bases at J, with 15 bases in the middle. The germline CDR1 and CDR2 sequences are SGHVS and FQNEAQ. For the CDR3, the DNA is TGTGCCAGCAGCCCAAGGGGCCAATTCGAGACCCAGTACTTC. Translated: CASSPRGQFETQYF.

V and J are TRBV19 and TRBJ2-6; D remains unclear. The CDR3 is 15 residues long. Germline V CDR1 and CDR2: LNHDA, SQIVND (reference sequence). The ends were cut back, 1 base at V and 1 base at J, with 5 bases in the middle. The CDR3 reads CASSIGQSGANVLTF. DNA of the CDR3: TGTGCCAGTAGTATAGGGCAGTCTGGGGCCAACGTCCTGACTTTC. The complete variable domain, with remaining parts taken from reference TRBV19 and TRBJ2-6, reads DGGITQSPKYLFRKEGQNVTLSCEQNLNHDAMYWYRQDPGQGLRLIYYSQIVNDFQKGDIAEGYSVSREKKESFPLTVTSAQKNPTAFYLCASSIGQSGANVLTFGAGSRLTVL.

J is TRBJ2-7 and V is TRBV5-1; a weak D match, TRBD1 (6 bases). Germline-derived CDR1 and CDR2 are SGHRS and YFSETQ. Trimming pared 6 bases from V and 0 bases from J, leaving 22 bases between. This CDR3 region has 17 residues. CDR3 nucleotides: TGCGCCAGCATCTCCACCCCCCCTACAGGGCTCTCCTACGAGCAGTACTTC. This gives the protein CASISTPPTGLSYEQYF.

V and J are TRBV6-1 and TRBJ1-2; maybe TRBD1 (5 bases). Trimming cost V 7 bases and J 1 base, with 13 bases left between them. This CDR3 contains 14 residues. Germline V gives CDR1 MNHNS, CDR2 SASEGT. This CDR3 reads CASTKTVLNYGYTF. CDR3 bases: TGTGCCAGCACCAAGACAGTCCTTAACTATGGCTACACCTTC.

This clone was found once. The chain is built from TRBV18 and TRBJ2-7; D call uncertain. The CDR3 runs to 14 residues. Per the germline V gene, CDR1 is KGHSH and CDR2 is LQKENI. Trimming shortened V by 0 bases and J by 2 bases, and 8 bases separated the two germline ends. As DNA, the CDR3 is TGTGCCAGCTCACCACCCTCCAGGACCTACGAGCAGTACTTC. This sequence encodes CASSPPSRTYEQYF.

V and J are TRBV9 and TRBJ1-1, with TRBD1 matching over 7 bases. The CDR3 runs to 14 residues. J gave up 10 bases and V 3 bases, and 12 bases lay outside the gene matches. Germline V gene lookup returns CDR1 SGDLS and CDR2 YYNGEE. In DNA, the CDR3 is TGTGCCAGCAGCGAAGACCCCAGGACAGGTCCAGCTTTCTTT. This codes for CASSEDPRTGPAFF.

The gene calls are TRBV6-1 and TRBJ2-1; no firm D call. This CDR3 comprises 13 residues. Per the germline V gene, CDR1 is MNHNS and CDR2 is SASEGT. V shed 5 bases and J shed 4 bases, with 9 bases lying between them. The CDR3, as DNA: TGTGCCAGCAGTAACGGAGCATACAATGAGCAGTTCTTC. Translating it yields CASSNGAYNEQFF.

The chain employs TRBV7-9 and TRBJ1-2, with 8 bases that match TRBD1. V gave up 2 bases and J gave up 1 base; unmatched junction bases: 9. Germline V CDR1 and CDR2: SEHNR, FQNEAQ (reference sequence). CDR3 length: 17 amino acids. CDR3 loop: CASSLPGQAANNYGYTF. The CDR3 region has the DNA TGTGCCAGCAGCTTACCGGGACAGGCCGCGAATAACTATGGCTACACCTTC.

The CDR3 protein is CASSLGQGGNQPQHF. The DNA of the CDR3 is TGTGCCAGCAGCCTGGGACAGGGCGGGAATCAGCCCCAGCATTTT. The chain combines TRBV5-8 with TRBJ1-5, with 9 bases aligning to TRBD1. Trimming removed 4 bases from V and 4 bases from J; junction bases left unmatched: 6. This CDR3 is built from 15 residues. CDR1 is SGHTS, CDR2 YDEGEE, per germline.

This rearrangement joins TRBV7-9 to TRBJ2-7; 15 nucleotides match TRBD2. The germline V gene has CDR1 SEHNR and CDR2 FQNEAQ (reference sequence). This CDR3 spans 16 amino acids. Trimming removed 1 base from V and 9 bases from J; junction bases left unmatched: 7. The CDR3 is CASSLEAGLAGGRQYF. The CDR3 DNA reads as TGTGCCAGCAGCTTAGAGGCGGGACTAGCGGGGGGAAGGCAGTACTTC.

The V gene is TRBV9, the J gene TRBJ2-2, with D possibly matching TRBD1 (6 bases). Germline V gene sequence: CDR1 SGDLS, CDR2 YYNGEE. This CDR3 has 19 residues. V was pared by 2 bases and J by 7 bases, with 27 bases between. Here the CDR3 DNA reads TGTGCCAGCAGCGTCAGAAACCCCCTGGGGGCCGGTCGCGACGGGGAGCTGTTTTTT. As protein: CASSVRNPLGAGRDGELFF.

This chain connects TRBV28 to TRBJ1-2; TRBD1 agrees at 10 bases. The CDR3 runs 15 residues. V lost 6 bases and J lost 8; bases outside the gene matches: 12. Germline CDR1 reads MDHEN; CDR2 reads SYDVKM. The CDR3 DNA follows: TGTGCCAGCAGCTCAGGAAGACAGGGGGCGAGGGGCTACACCTTC. This sequence encodes CASSSGRQGARGYTF.

The chain uses TRBV6-1 and TRBJ2-1; D unresolved. This CDR3 is built from 18 residues. Germline V gene sequence: CDR1 MNHNS, CDR2 SASEGT. The V end lost 0 bases, the J end lost 0 bases, and 15 bases lay between the germline ends. The CDR3 loop reads CASSEASPSVSSYNEQFF. In DNA, the CDR3 is TGTGCCAGCAGTGAAGCGAGTCCGAGTGTAAGCTCCTACAATGAGCAGTTCTTC.

The chain has TRBV15 and TRBJ1-3; no definite D call. The germline V gene encodes CDR1 LNHNV and CDR2 YYDKDF (reference sequence). V was clipped by 1 base and J by 4 bases, with 14 bases between them. The length of the CDR3 is 16 residues. CDR3 sequence reads: CATSRGGGVGGNTIYF. The CDR3 nucleotides read TGTGCCACCAGCAGAGGTGGCGGGGTGGGCGGAAACACCATATATTTT.

The chain has TRBV27 and TRBJ2-1; 8 bases match TRBD2. V dropped 8 bases and J dropped 5; count of bases not matched to a gene: 5. The CDR3 extends over 13 amino acids. CDR1 is MNHEY and CDR2 is SMNVEV in the germline V gene (reference sequence). The CDR3 is CASGAGVDNEQFF. The DNA for the CDR3 is TGTGCCAGCGGAGCGGGAGTGGACAATGAGCAGTTCTTC.

This chain joins TRBV7-2 and TRBJ2-7, with 7 nucleotides matching TRBD2. The CDR3 is 14 residues long. V shed 5 bases and J 6 bases; nucleotides not matched to a gene: 10. CDR1 is SGHTA and CDR2 is FQGNSA in the germline V gene. The CDR3 loop is CASSPDTSAREQYF. CDR3 DNA: TGTGCCAGCAGCCCAGATACTAGCGCCCGCGAGCAGTACTTC.

V is TRBV27 and J is TRBJ1-2; 7 nucleotides line up with TRBD1. The V gene end was trimmed by 6 bases and the J gene end by 8 bases; junction bases not matched to a gene: 9. Germline CDR1 reads MNHEY; CDR2 reads SMNVEV (reference sequence). The CDR3 extends over 13 amino acids. For the CDR3, the DNA is TGTGCCAGCAGATCCTCCAGGGGGAGCGGCTACACCTTC. It translates to CASRSSRGSGYTF.

V gene TRBV27 combines with J gene TRBJ2-1; D call uncertain. Looked up from germline, CDR1 is MNHEY and CDR2 is SMNVEV (reference sequence). The V and J ends lost 3 bases and 3 bases respectively, with 15 bases between them. The CDR3 is 16 residues long. For the CDR3, the DNA is TGTGCCAGCAGTTTCGCAGCTAGTGCCCACTACAATGAGCAGTTCTTC. Amino acids: CASSFAASAHYNEQFF.

This clone was counted between two and nine times. The chain carries TRBV4-3 and TRBJ1-2; D possibly corresponds to TRBD1 (6 bases). Trimming took 0 bases from V and 4 from J, leaving 12 bases between them. The CDR3 is made up of 15 amino acids. Looked up from germline, CDR1 is LGHNA and CDR2 is YSLEER. The CDR3 region has the DNA TGCGCCAGCAGCCAAGATACCGGGACAAGCTATGGCTACACCTTC. This sequence encodes CASSQDTGTSYGYTF.